The rows below give T cell receptor beta chains drawn from one sample of a study of control samples from healthy donors and cancer patients. TCRdb keeps only in-frame clones here, not all; method: immunoSEQ multiplex PCR. Here the sample spans approximately 100,000 clones, approximately 90% being singletons. Sequenced input: blood. The receptors originated from a man aged 30 to 45 in good health. Both conserved end residues are part of each CDR3. D genes are given only for firm matches. Rows may omit the clone size; those that give it use once, few, many or a size class.

J	size	V	D	CDR3	DNA
TRBJ1-2	.	TRBV6-2/TRBV6-3	.	CASSYSVQGFMDGYTF	TGTGCCAGCAGTTACTCGGTCCAGGGTTTTATGGATGGCTACACCTTC
TRBJ2-3	.	TRBV19	.	CATTSGDTQYF	TGTGCCACCACCTCCGGGGATACGCAGTATTTT
TRBJ2-1	.	TRBV10-3	.	CAIRQNPNNEQFF	TGTGCCATTCGACAGAACCCTAACAATGAGCAGTTCTTC
TRBJ1-6	few	TRBV19	.	CASSSRVSSSYNSPLHF	TGTGCCAGTAGTTCGAGAGTCAGTAGCTCCTATAATTCACCCCTCCACTTT
TRBJ1-2	.	TRBV6-7	.	CARRDATNYGYTF	TGTGCCAGGAGGGACGCAACTAACTATGGCTACACCTTC
TRBJ1-1	few	TRBV30	TRBD1	CAWQQGATEAFF	TGTGCCTGGCAACAGGGGGCTACTGAAGCTTTCTTT
TRBJ2-5	.	TRBV20-1	.	CSATGETQYF	TGCAGTGCTACGGGTGAGACCCAGTACTTC
TRBJ2-1	.	TRBV5-4	.	CASSTSRGTINEQFF	TGTGCCAGCAGCACCAGTCGCGGGACCATCAATGAGCAGTTCTTC
TRBJ2-3	.	TRBV9	.	CASSGGDAVRSDTQYF	TGTGCCAGCAGCGGTGGGGACGCCGTAAGGTCAGATACGCAGTATTTT
TRBJ1-6	.	TRBV7-9	.	CASSLVPSSYNSPLHF	TGTGCCAGCAGCTTAGTTCCGAGCTCCTATAATTCACCCCTCCACTTT
TRBJ2-5	once	TRBV23-1	TRBD1	CASSHRQGDQETQYF	TGCGCCAGCAGTCACCGACAGGGGGATCAAGAGACCCAGTACTTC
TRBJ1-3	.	TRBV24-1	.	CATSDLRGNTIYF	TGTGCCACCAGTGATTTGCGGGGAAACACCATATATTTT
TRBJ2-3	.	TRBV4-1	.	CASSQGPGADTQYF	TGCGCCAGCAGCCAAGGTCCGGGGGCAGATACGCAGTATTTT
TRBJ2-6	.	TRBV11-2	.	CASSAPGVSGANVLTF	TGTGCCAGCAGCGCCCCAGGGGTGTCTGGGGCCAACGTCCTGACTTTC
TRBJ2-1	.	TRBV21-1	.	CASSSPFGTSDNEQFF	TGTGCCAGCAGCAGCCCGTTCGGGACTAGCGACAATGAGCAGTTCTTC
TRBJ2-7	.	TRBV25-1	.	CASSVTGTYEQYF	TGTGCCAGCAGTGTCACAGGGACCTACGAGCAGTACTTC